The T cell receptor (beta chain) under discussion was sequenced for a study of identical twins. Template switching added a universal primer site; cDNA carried unique molecular identifiers. MiXCR, applied by TCRdb to the 5' RACE reads, yields one record per CDR3 protein. This sample yields some 570,000 distinct CDR3 sequences, of which about 20% are seen a single time; around 0.48% belongs to the top ten. This clonotype was recorded a few times. Its antigen is not known. The CDR3 contains 12 residues. J gave up 14 bases and V 6 bases, and 6 bases lay outside the gene matches. In germline, CDR1 is MNHEY, CDR2 SVGAGI. Overall study findings and caveats: Memory repertoires showed no such pattern, whereas abundant cord blood beta clonotypes carried fewer insertions.

These same data were also listed under a study on yellow fever vaccine responses in identical twins.

Sequences were obtained from CD4+ T cells sorted from blood. The rearrangement links TRBV6-5 to TRBJ1-6; 8 nucleotides line up with TRBD1. This receptor was obtained from a woman in her late teens or twenties in good health. This CDR3 is CASSGQGRALHF. The DNA of the CDR3 is TGTGCCAGCAGCGGACAGGGACGGGCCCTCCACTTT.